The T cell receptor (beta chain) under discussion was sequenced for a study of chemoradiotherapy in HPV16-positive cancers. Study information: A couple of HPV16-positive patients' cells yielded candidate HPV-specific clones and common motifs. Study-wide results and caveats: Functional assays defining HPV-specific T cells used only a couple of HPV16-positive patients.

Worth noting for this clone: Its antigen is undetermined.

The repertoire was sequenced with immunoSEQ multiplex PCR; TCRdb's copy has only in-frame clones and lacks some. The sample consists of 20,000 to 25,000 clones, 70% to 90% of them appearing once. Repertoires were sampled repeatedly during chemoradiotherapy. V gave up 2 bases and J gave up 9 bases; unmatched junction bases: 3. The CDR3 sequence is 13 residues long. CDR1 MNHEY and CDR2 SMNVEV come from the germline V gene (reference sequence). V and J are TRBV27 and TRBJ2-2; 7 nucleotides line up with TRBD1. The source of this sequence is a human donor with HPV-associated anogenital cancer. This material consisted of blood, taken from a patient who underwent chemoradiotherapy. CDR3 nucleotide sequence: TGTGCCAGCAGTTTAAGAGGGGGCTGGGAGCTGTTTTTT. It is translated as CASSLRGGWELFF.